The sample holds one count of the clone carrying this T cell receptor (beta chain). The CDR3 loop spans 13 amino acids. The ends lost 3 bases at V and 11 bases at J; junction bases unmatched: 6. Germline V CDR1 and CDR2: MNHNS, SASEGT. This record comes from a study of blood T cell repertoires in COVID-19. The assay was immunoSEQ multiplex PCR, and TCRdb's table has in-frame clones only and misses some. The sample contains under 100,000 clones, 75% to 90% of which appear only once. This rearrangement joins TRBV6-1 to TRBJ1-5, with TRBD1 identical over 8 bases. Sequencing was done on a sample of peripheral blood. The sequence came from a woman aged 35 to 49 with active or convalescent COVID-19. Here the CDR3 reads CASSETGVTSQHF. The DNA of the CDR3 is TGTGCCAGCAGTGAGACAGGGGTGACGTCCCAGCATTTT.